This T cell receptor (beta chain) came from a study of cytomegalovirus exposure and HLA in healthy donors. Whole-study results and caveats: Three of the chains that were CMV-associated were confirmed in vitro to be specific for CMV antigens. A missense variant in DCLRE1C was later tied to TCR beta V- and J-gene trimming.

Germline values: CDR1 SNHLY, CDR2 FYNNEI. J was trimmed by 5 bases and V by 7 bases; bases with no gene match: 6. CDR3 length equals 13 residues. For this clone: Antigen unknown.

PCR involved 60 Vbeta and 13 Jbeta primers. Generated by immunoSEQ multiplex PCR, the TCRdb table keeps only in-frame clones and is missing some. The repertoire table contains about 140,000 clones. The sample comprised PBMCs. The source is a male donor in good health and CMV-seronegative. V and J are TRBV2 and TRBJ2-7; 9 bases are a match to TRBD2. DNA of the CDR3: TGTGCCAGCAAGGGGGCGGGAGGGGACGAGCAGTACTTC. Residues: CASKGAGGDEQYF. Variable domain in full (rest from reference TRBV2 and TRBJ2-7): EPEVTQTPSHQVTQMGQEVILRCVPISNHLYFYWYRQILGQKVEFLVSFYNNEISEKSEIFDDQFSVERPDGSNFTLKIRSTKLEDSAMYFCASKGAGGDEQYFGPGTRLTVT.